One TCR beta chain is described in this entry. Its antigen is still unknown. The data were taken from a study of cytomegalovirus exposure and HLA in healthy donors. Findings of the study overall: An ancestry cluster, one associated with Asian ancestry, reportedly showed fewer N-insertions than the 666-donor mean in a later analysis. HLA alleles showed associations with some 17,000 TCR beta sequences in a later analysis, at a 0.05 false discovery rate. The listing of 150 to 200 TCR beta chains classed them as cytomegalovirus-associated. Rarity held for most TCR sequences, but there were some public TCRs that occurred in many donors.

Primers for the PCR totalled 60 Vbeta and 13 Jbeta. Clones were sequenced by immunoSEQ multiplex PCR, and TCRdb holds only the in-frame ones, with some missing. The repertoire includes approximately 130,000 clones, more than 60% of them detected once, and around 3.5% sits in the top ten. The receptor was derived from a man aged 30 to 45 in good health and CMV-seronegative. Sequencing input: PBMCs.

The CDR3 spells CASSLQELGYEQYF. The DNA for the CDR3 is TGTGCCAGCTCACTTCAGGAACTAGGCTACGAGCAGTACTTC. V usage is TRBV18 and J usage is TRBJ2-7, with TRBD2 as a possible D gene (5 bases). The CDR3 has 14 amino acids. Germline V gives CDR1 KGHSH, CDR2 LQKENI. Trimming took off 4 bases at V and 3 bases at J, with 13 bases between the two ends.